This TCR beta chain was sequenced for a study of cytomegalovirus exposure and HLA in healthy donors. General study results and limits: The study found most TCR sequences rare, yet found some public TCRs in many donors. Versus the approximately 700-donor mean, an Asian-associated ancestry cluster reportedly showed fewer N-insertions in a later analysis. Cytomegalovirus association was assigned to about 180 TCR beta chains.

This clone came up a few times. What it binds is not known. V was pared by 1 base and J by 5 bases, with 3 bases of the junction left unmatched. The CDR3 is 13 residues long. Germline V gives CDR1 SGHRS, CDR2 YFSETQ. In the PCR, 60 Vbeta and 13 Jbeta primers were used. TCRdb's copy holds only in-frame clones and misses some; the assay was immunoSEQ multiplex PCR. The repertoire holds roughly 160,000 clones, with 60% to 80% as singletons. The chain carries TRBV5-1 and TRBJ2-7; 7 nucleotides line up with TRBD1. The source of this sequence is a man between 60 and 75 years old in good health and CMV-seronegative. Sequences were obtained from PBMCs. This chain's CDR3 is CASSLRQGNEQYF. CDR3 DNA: TGCGCCAGCAGCTTGCGACAGGGAAACGAGCAGTACTTC.